One sample yielded the 29 T cell receptor beta chains listed below, sequenced in a study of cytomegalovirus exposure and HLA in healthy donors. PCR primers comprised 60 Vbeta and 13 Jbeta primers. Libraries were prepared by immunoSEQ multiplex PCR; TCRdb keeps only in-frame clonotypes and omits some of them. The sample includes approximately 170,000 clones, roughly 85% seen only once; the top ten take about 9.1%. The sequenced material came from PBMCs. The receptors stem from a man between 18 and 29 years old in good health and CMV-seropositive.

V is TRBV4-3 and J is TRBJ2-1; the D gene is possibly TRBD2 (6 bases). This CDR3 has 17 amino acids. V dropped 0 bases and J dropped 4 bases, with 16 bases sitting between them. CDR1 LGHNA and CDR2 YSLEER come from the germline V gene. The CDR3 region is CASSQDTREFPYNEQFF. The DNA for the CDR3 is TGCGCCAGCAGCCAAGATACCCGGGAGTTCCCTTACAATGAGCAGTTCTTC.

This rearrangement joins TRBV27 to TRBJ1-3; TRBD1 agrees at 7 bases. V shed 5 bases and J 0 bases; nucleotides not matched to a gene: 1. This CDR3 comprises 14 residues. Germline V lookup: CDR1 MNHEY, CDR2 SMNVEV (reference sequence). For the CDR3, the DNA is TGTGCCAGCAGTGGGACAGACTCTGGAAACACCATATATTTT. This codes for CASSGTDSGNTIYF.

The chain employs TRBV30 and TRBJ1-2; 8 nucleotides agree with TRBD1. This CDR3 has 16 residues. Germline-derived CDR1 and CDR2 are GTSNPN and SVGIG (reference sequence). Trimming took 1 base from V and 4 from J; bases not matched to a gene: 11. The CDR3 is CAWSDPGQGGSYGYTF. The DNA of the CDR3 is TGTGCCTGGAGTGATCCTGGACAGGGAGGTAGCTATGGCTACACCTTC. Looking up the rest from reference TRBV30 and TRBJ1-2 gives the full variable domain: SQTIHQWPATLVQPVGSPLSLECTVEGTSNPNLYWYRQAAGRGLQLLFYSVGIGQISSEVPQNLSASRPQDRQFILSSKKLLLSDSGFYLCAWSDPGQGGSYGYTFGSGTRLTVV.

The J gene is TRBJ2-7, the V gene TRBV6-1, with TRBD1 matching 7 bases. Losses at the gene ends were 5 bases for V and 7 bases for J; bases not matched to a gene: 8. The CDR3 is 13 residues long. The germline V gene has CDR1 MNHNS and CDR2 SASEGT. Written as DNA, the CDR3 is TGTGCCAGCAGTCCGACGACAGGGTTTGAGCAGTACTTC. Translated, it gives CASSPTTGFEQYF.

The table lists this clone with a few counts. The chain recombines TRBV19 with TRBJ2-7, with D possibly matching TRBD2 (5 bases). There are 14 residues in the CDR3. V was shortened by 0 bases and J by 6 bases, with 12 bases between the two germline ends. CDR1 and CDR2 from the germline V gene are LNHDA and SQIVND (reference sequence). The CDR3 reads CASSIDQRALEQYF. The CDR3 nucleotides are TGTGCCAGTAGTATAGATCAGAGGGCTCTCGAGCAGTACTTC.

The chain is built from TRBV5-6 and TRBJ1-2, with D tentatively TRBD1 (6 bases). The CDR3 has 15 amino acids. With 5 bases removed from V and 5 bases from J, the gap between germline ends came to 19 bases. CDR1 is SGHDT and CDR2 is YYEEEE in the germline V gene. The CDR3 nucleotides read TGTGCCAGCAGTTGGGAAGACGGGACATCTTATGGCTACACCTTC. This codes for CASSWEDGTSYGYTF.

This chain links TRBV11-2 with TRBJ2-1; TRBD1 is a possible D gene (5 bases). Germline V gene data show CDR1 as SGHAT and CDR2 as FQNNGV. The CDR3 length is 12 residues. V lost 1 base and J 10 bases, leaving 8 bases between the germline ends. DNA for the CDR3: TGTGCCAGCAGCTTAGGACAGAGAGAGCAGTTCTTC. It specifies CASSLGQREQFF.

The chain has TRBV27 and TRBJ2-5; 7 bases map to TRBD2. Germline V CDR1 and CDR2: MNHEY, SMNVEV (reference sequence). This CDR3 has 15 residues. Unmatched junction bases numbered 9, after V lost 4 bases and J lost 4 bases. This chain's CDR3 is CASSSLGGSVETQYF. CDR3 nucleotides: TGTGCCAGCAGTTCTCTCGGGGGGAGCGTAGAGACCCAGTACTTC.

This rearrangement joins TRBV7-9 to TRBJ2-7; 7 bases line up with TRBD2. Looked up from germline, CDR1 is SEHNR and CDR2 is FQNEAQ (reference sequence). The V segment lost 1 base and the J segment 3 bases; nucleotides outside the gene matches: 6. CDR3 size: 15 residues. The CDR3 bases are TGTGCCAGCAGCTTAGTTGGGCGGGAGATCTACGAGCAGTACTTC. This gives the protein CASSLVGREIYEQYF.

The V gene is TRBV7-2, the J gene TRBJ2-7; tentative D call: TRBD1 (5 bases). Germline CDR1 reads SGHTA; CDR2 reads FQGNSA. This CDR3 contains 15 residues. The V and J ends lost 1 base and 3 bases respectively, with 13 bases between them. The CDR3, as DNA: TGTGCCAGCAGCTTAGACGTGGCAGGGCGCTACGAGCAGTACTTC. It codes for CASSLDVAGRYEQYF. The entire variable domain, with the rest obtained from reference TRBV7-2 and TRBJ2-7, is as follows: GAGVSQSPSNKVTEKGKDVELRCDPISGHTALYWYRQSLGQGLEFLIYFQGNSAPDKSGLPSDRFSAERTGGSVSTLTIQRTQQEDSAVYLCASSLDVAGRYEQYFGPGTRLTVT.

V and J are TRBV9 and TRBJ1-5; D uncertain. Trimming removed 0 bases from V and 6 bases from J, with 13 bases in between. The CDR3 consists of 15 residues. The V gene's germline CDR1 is SGDLS and CDR2 YYNGEE. The CDR3 spells CASSVGSGVGQPQHF. DNA of the CDR3: TGTGCCAGCAGCGTAGGATCCGGGGTGGGTCAGCCCCAGCATTTT.

The table lists this clone with a few counts. The rearrangement uses TRBV29-1 and TRBJ2-3; D not certain. Germline CDR1 and CDR2: SQVTM and ANQGSEA. The V gene lost 4 bases and the J gene lost 5 bases, with 10 bases spanning the gap. This CDR3 is 12 amino acids long. The CDR3 region has the DNA TGCAGCGTTGGAGTGCCGGGAGATACGCAGTATTTT. Amino acids: CSVGVPGDTQYF.

The chain combines TRBV9 with TRBJ2-3; TRBD1 agrees at 9 bases. V trimming: 0 bases; J trimming: 0 bases; junction bases outside the gene matches: 2. The germline V gene encodes CDR1 SGDLS and CDR2 YYNGEE. This CDR3 has 16 residues. The CDR3 DNA follows: TGTGCCAGCAGCGTAGGGGACAGGGCTAGCACAGATACGCAGTATTTT. Amino acids: CASSVGDRASTDTQYF.

Only a few counts were recorded for this clone. The CDR3, as DNA: TGTGCCAGCAGCATGACAGGAGCTACGAATCAGCCCCAGCATTTT. The encoded protein is CASSMTGATNQPQHF. The chain has TRBV28 and TRBJ1-5; TRBD1 might be the D (6 bases). V was shortened by 6 bases and J by 4 bases, with 16 bases between the two germline ends. The CDR3 is 15 amino acids. Germline V gene sequence: CDR1 MDHEN, CDR2 SYDVKM. The variable domain in full, with the rest retrieved from reference TRBV28 and TRBJ1-5, is DVKVTQSSRYLVKRTGEKVFLECVQDMDHENMFWYRQDPGLGLRLIYFSYDVKMKEKGDIPEGYSVSREKKERFSLILESASTNQTSMYLCASSMTGATNQPQHFGDGTRLSIL.

The chain joins TRBV29-1 to TRBJ2-7; D is perhaps TRBD2 (5 bases). CDR1 and CDR2 (germline): SQVTM, ANQGSEA. V was shortened by 5 bases and J by 4 bases, with 15 bases between the two germline ends. The CDR3 totals 13 residues. The CDR3 sequence: CSVRGIVPYEQYF. As DNA, the CDR3 is TGCAGCGTTCGGGGTATTGTCCCATACGAGCAGTACTTC.

The chain carries TRBV5-1 and TRBJ2-5; 9 bases agree with TRBD1. The assigned J gene may be wrong: the sequence end matches TRBJ2-7 better. Germline V lookup: CDR1 SGHRS, CDR2 YFSETQ. The CDR3 is made up of 15 amino acids. Written as DNA, the CDR3 is TGCGCCAGCAGCCGGTGGACAGGGGTTGTCGACGAGCAGTACTTC. It yields the protein CASSRWTGVVDEQYF.

CDR3: CASSFSGTYEQYF. The DNA for the CDR3 is TGTGCCAGCAGCTTTTCGGGGACCTACGAGCAGTACTTC. The chain uses TRBV5-5 and TRBJ2-7, with a possible D match to TRBD2 (5 bases). With 2 bases removed from V and 2 bases from J, the gap between germline ends came to 8 bases. Germline V gene lookup returns CDR1 SGHKS and CDR2 YYEKEE (reference sequence). This CDR3 contains 13 residues.

The chain links TRBV15 to TRBJ1-1; D remains ambiguous. This CDR3 has 13 amino acids. CDR1 and CDR2 from the germline V gene are LNHNV and YYDKDF (reference sequence). Trimming took 9 bases from V and 1 from J, leaving 12 bases between them. CDR3 coding DNA: TGTGCCACGAACAGCCAGTCGAACACTGAAGCTTTCTTT. This translates into CATNSQSNTEAFF.

The count of this clone is one. The rearrangement uses TRBV5-6 and TRBJ2-5; 7 positions agree with TRBD2. Trimming at V came to 2 bases and at J to 1 base, leaving 11 bases not matched to a gene. The CDR3 loop spans 17 amino acids. The germline V gene has CDR1 SGHDT and CDR2 YYEEEE. The DNA of the CDR3 is TGTGCCAGCAGCTTCGGCGAAAAGTGGGGGGGCCAAGAGACCCAGTACTTC. Its translation: CASSFGEKWGGQETQYF.

V and J are TRBV9 and TRBJ2-7; 10 bases fit TRBD1. The CDR3 is 15 amino acids. The germline CDR1 and CDR2 sequences are SGDLS and YYNGEE. V trimming: 4 bases; J trimming: 4 bases; junction bases outside the gene matches: 8. As DNA, the CDR3 is TGTGCCAGCAGCCCCTCGGGACAGGGGAAGTACGAGCAGTACTTC. Protein sequence: CASSPSGQGKYEQYF.

The CDR3 here is CASSAGSGGPYEQYF. The CDR3 region has the DNA TGTGCCAGCAGTGCCGGGTCGGGGGGCCCCTACGAGCAGTACTTC. The chain couples TRBV2 to TRBJ2-7; D is perhaps TRBD2 (7 bases). Trimming removed 4 bases from V and 2 bases from J, with 15 bases in between. The CDR3 loop spans 15 amino acids. Germline CDR1 and CDR2: SNHLY and FYNNEI.

The gene calls are TRBV29-1 and TRBJ2-1, with D perhaps matching TRBD1 (6 bases). Trimming cost V 1 base and J 10 bases, with 20 bases left between them. The germline V gene has CDR1 SQVTM and CDR2 ANQGSEA. This CDR3 region has 15 residues. The CDR3 is CSVEVPKAPGTEQFF. DNA for the CDR3: TGCAGCGTTGAAGTGCCGAAAGCCCCCGGGACAGAGCAGTTCTTC.

The chain is built from TRBV4-2 and TRBJ1-2; 7 nucleotides align to TRBD1. There are 16 residues in the CDR3. Germline loops: CDR1 LGHNA, CDR2 YNFKEQ. V was clipped by 1 base and J by 3 bases; unmatched bases: 8. The CDR3 DNA reads as TGTGCCAGCAGCCAAGGGATCGACAGGGACTACTATGGCTACACCTTC. It specifies CASSQGIDRDYYGYTF.

The chain joins TRBV11-1 to TRBJ2-5; 9 bases match TRBD2. The J call is uncertain, as TRBJ2-7 better fits the DNA end. This CDR3 has 17 amino acids. Per germline, CDR1 SGHAT and CDR2 FQDESV (reference sequence). The CDR3 region is CASSPLAGGPSSYEQYF. The CDR3, as DNA: TGTGCCAGCAGCCCGCTCGCGGGAGGGCCTAGTTCCTACGAGCAGTACTTC.

This chain uses TRBV5-6 with TRBJ1-3; 9 bases match TRBD1. From germline, CDR1 is SGHDT and CDR2 YYEEEE. This CDR3 region has 14 residues. J lost 2 bases, V lost 4 bases, and 1 base had no gene match. The CDR3 is CASSRQGAGNTIYF. DNA for the CDR3: TGTGCCAGCAGCCGACAGGGGGCTGGAAACACCATATATTTT.

The gene calls are TRBV10-3 and TRBJ2-7; 9 positions match TRBD2. The V and J ends lost 3 bases and 7 bases, in that order; junction bases with no gene match: 7. The CDR3 totals 14 residues. Germline V gene data show CDR1 as ENHRY and CDR2 as SYGVKD. CDR3 sequence reads: CAISESSGRREQYF. CDR3 coding DNA: TGTGCCATCAGTGAATCGAGCGGGAGGAGAGAGCAGTACTTC.

J is TRBJ2-2 and V is TRBV6-1; TRBD1 might be the D (5 bases). This CDR3 spans 14 amino acids. The germline V gene has CDR1 MNHNS and CDR2 SASEGT. Trimming removed 8 bases from V and 2 bases from J, with 12 bases in between. The CDR3 here is CASQGMINTGELFF. The CDR3 coding sequence is TGTGCCAGCCAGGGCATGATCAACACCGGGGAGCTGTTTTTT.

The rearrangement joins TRBV27 to TRBJ2-2, with 7 bases identical to TRBD2. CDR3 size: 15 residues. J gave up 4 bases and V 3 bases, and 5 bases lay outside the gene matches. Germline CDR1 MNHEY, CDR2 SMNVEV (reference sequence). CDR3 protein: CASSFQRDLTGELFF. As DNA, the CDR3 is TGTGCCAGCAGTTTCCAGCGGGACCTCACCGGGGAGCTGTTTTTT.

V usage is TRBV10-3 and J usage is TRBJ2-7, with 11 bases aligning to TRBD2. Germline lookup yields CDR1 ENHRY and CDR2 SYGVKD. Trimming at V came to 1 base and at J to 4 bases, leaving 3 bases not matched to a gene. This CDR3 is built from 15 residues. The CDR3: CAISEFSSGRYEQYF. DNA of the CDR3: TGTGCCATCAGTGAGTTTTCTAGCGGGAGGTACGAGCAGTACTTC.